A single count supports the clone carrying this TCR beta chain. It was during active infection that Seattle patients were enrolled and then longitudinally followed. The CDR3 consists of 13 residues. V dropped 5 bases and J dropped 9 bases, with 14 bases sitting between them. In germline, CDR1 is LGHDT, CDR2 YNNKEL (reference sequence). Authors' processing steps: Reference gene primer amplification in the assay estimated nucleated cell counts. Using immunoSEQ multiplex PCR, the repertoire was profiled, and TCRdb retains in-frame clones only, with some absent. V, J and clone size derive from that table, while D and trimming were established from the DNA sequence. The sample consists of about 180,000 clones, 81% of them appearing once. This record comes from a study of blood T cell repertoires in COVID-19. Study-level background: Acute and convalescent COVID-19 specimens originated in the United States, Italy and Spain.

V and J are TRBV3-1 (or the pseudogene TRBV3-2) and TRBJ2-1; possible D gene TRBD2, 7 bases. The receptor was derived from a woman older than 75 with COVID-19, enrolled during active disease. The source material was peripheral blood. The CDR3 bases are TGTGCCAGCAGCGGGGGGGCAGGGACTGAGCAGTTCTTC. Amino acid sequence: CASSGGAGTEQFF.